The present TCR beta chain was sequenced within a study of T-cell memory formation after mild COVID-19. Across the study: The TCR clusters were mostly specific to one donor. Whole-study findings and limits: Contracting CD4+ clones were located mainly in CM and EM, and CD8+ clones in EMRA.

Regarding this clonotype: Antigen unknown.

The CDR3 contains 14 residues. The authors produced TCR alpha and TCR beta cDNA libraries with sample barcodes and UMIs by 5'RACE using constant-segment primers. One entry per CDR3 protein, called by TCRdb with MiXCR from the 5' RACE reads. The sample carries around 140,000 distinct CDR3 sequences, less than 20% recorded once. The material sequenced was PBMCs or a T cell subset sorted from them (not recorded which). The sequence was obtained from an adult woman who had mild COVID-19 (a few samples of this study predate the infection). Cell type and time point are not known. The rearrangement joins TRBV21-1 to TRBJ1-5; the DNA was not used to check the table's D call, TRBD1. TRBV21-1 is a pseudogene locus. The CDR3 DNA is TGTGCCAGCACCGAGGGGGCGCTGGCTCAGCCCCAGCATTTT. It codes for CASTEGALAQPQHF.